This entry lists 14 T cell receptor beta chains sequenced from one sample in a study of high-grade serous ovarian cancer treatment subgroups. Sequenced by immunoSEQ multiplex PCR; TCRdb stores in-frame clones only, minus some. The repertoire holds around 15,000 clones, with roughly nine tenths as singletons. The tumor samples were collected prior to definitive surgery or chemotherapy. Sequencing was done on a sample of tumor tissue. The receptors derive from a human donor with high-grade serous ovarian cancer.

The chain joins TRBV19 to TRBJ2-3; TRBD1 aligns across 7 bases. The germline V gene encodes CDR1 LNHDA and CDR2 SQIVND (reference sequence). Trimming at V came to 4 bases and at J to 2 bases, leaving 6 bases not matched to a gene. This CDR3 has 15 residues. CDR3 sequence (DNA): TGTGCCAGTAGTACCAGGACAGGTTACACAGATACGCAGTATTTT. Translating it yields CASSTRTGYTDTQYF.

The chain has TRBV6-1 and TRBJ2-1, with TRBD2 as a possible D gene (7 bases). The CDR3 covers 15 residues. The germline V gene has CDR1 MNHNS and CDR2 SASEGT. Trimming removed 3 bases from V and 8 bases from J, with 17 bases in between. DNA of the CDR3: TGTGCCAGCAGTGACGAATGGGGGGGCTTGGATGAGCAGTTCTTC. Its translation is CASSDEWGGLDEQFF.

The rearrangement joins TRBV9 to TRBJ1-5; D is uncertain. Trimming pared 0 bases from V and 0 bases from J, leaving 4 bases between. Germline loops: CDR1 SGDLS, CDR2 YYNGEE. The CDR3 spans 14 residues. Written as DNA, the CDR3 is TGTGCCAGCAGCGTAGGTTATAGCAATCAGCCCCAGCATTTT. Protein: CASSVGYSNQPQHF.

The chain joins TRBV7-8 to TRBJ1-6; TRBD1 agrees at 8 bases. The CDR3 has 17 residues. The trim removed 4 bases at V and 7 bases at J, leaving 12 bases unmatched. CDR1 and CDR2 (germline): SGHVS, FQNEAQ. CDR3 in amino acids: CASSSTRDRRLNSPLHF. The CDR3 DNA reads TGTGCCAGCAGCTCTACGAGGGACAGGAGGTTAAATTCACCCCTCCACTTT.

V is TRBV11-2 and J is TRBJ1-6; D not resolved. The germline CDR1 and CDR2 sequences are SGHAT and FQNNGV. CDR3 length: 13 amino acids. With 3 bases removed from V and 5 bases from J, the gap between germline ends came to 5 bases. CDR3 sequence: CASSLADNSPLHF. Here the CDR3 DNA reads TGTGCCAGCAGCTTGGCGGATAATTCACCCCTCCACTTT.

The CDR3 reads CATGYTTNEKLFF. The CDR3 coding sequence is TGTGCCACTGGGTATACAACTAATGAAAAACTGTTTTTT. The V gene is TRBV10-3, the J gene TRBJ1-4; D gene unclear. Trimming removed 10 bases at V and 0 bases at J, with 9 bases between. CDR3 length equals 13 residues. The germline CDR1 and CDR2 sequences are ENHRY and SYGVKD.

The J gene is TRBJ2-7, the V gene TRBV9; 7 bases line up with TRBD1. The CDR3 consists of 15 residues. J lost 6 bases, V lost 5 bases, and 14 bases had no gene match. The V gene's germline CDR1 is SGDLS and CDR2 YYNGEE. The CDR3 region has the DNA TGTGCCAGCAGTGCGACAGGGATCAGTTCGGGCGAGCAGTACTTC. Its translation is CASSATGISSGEQYF.

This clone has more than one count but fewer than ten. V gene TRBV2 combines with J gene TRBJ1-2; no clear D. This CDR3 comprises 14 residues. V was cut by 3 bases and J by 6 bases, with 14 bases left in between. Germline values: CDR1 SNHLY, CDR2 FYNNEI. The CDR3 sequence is CASSDRTPYDGYTF. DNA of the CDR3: TGTGCCAGCAGTGATCGGACGCCTTACGATGGCTACACCTTC. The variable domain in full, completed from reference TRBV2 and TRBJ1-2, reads EPEVTQTPSHQVTQMGQEVILRCVPISNHLYFYWYRQILGQKVEFLVSFYNNEISEKSEIFDDQFSVERPDGSNFTLKIRSTKLEDSAMYFCASSDRTPYDGYTFGSGTRLTVV.

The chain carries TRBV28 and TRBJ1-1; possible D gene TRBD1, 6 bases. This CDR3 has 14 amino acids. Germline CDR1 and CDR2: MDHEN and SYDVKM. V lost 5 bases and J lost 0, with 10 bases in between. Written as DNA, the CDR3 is TGTGCCAGCAGTATAGGGGGTATGAACACTGAAGCTTTCTTT. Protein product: CASSIGGMNTEAFF.

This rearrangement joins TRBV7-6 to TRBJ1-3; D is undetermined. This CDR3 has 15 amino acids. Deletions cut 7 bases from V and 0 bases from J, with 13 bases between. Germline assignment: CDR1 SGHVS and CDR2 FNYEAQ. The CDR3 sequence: CASTKEHLSGNTIYF. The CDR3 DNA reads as TGTGCCAGCACCAAAGAACACCTCTCTGGAAACACCATATATTTT.

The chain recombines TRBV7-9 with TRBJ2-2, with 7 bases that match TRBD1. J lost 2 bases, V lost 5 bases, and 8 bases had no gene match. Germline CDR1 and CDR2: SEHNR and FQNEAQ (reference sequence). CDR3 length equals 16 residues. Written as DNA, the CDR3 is TGTGCCAGCAGCCCTACCGGGACAGTTAACACCGGGGAGCTGTTTTTT. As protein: CASSPTGTVNTGELFF.

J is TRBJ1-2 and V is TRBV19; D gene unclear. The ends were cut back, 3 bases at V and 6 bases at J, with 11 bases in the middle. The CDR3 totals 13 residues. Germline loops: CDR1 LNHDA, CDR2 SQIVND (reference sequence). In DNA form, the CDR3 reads TGTGCCAGTAGTATGGTAGGGAGACATGGCTACACCTTC. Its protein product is CASSMVGRHGYTF.

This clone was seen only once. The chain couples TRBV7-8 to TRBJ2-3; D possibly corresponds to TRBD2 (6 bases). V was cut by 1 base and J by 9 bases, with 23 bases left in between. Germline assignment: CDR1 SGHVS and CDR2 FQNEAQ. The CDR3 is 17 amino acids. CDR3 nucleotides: TGTGCCAGCAGCTTAGTGGGCGAGGGCTCCAGAGGAGGGACGCAGTATTTT. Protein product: CASSLVGEGSRGGTQYF.

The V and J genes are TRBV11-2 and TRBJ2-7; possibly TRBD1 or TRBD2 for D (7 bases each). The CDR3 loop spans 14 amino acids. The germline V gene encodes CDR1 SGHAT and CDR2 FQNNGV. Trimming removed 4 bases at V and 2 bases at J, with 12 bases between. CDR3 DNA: TGTGCCAGCAGCTCCCAGGGGGGGACCTACGAGCAGTACTTC. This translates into CASSSQGGTYEQYF.